This T cell receptor beta chain originates from a study of tumor-infiltrating lymphocytes in localized non-small cell lung cancer. Study conclusions and caveats: Available tissue quantity limited TCR sequencing to a patient subset.

Clones were read by immunoSEQ multiplex PCR, and TCRdb kept only the in-frame ones, dropping some. The sample has 4,500 to 7,000 clones, approximately 85% seen once. This CDR3 region has 14 residues. CDR1 MRHNA and CDR2 SNTAGT come from the germline V gene. Unmatched junction bases numbered 11, after V lost 3 bases and J lost 13 bases. As regards this clone: Its antigen is currently unknown.

This sequence originates from a human donor with non-small cell lung cancer. The specimen sequenced was lung tumor tissue. V and J are TRBV6-4 and TRBJ2-5; the match to TRBD2 covers 10 bases. As DNA, the CDR3 is TGTGCCAGCAGTGATCTGGCTAGCGGGAGTAGGATGTACTTC. Protein product: CASSDLASGSRMYF.